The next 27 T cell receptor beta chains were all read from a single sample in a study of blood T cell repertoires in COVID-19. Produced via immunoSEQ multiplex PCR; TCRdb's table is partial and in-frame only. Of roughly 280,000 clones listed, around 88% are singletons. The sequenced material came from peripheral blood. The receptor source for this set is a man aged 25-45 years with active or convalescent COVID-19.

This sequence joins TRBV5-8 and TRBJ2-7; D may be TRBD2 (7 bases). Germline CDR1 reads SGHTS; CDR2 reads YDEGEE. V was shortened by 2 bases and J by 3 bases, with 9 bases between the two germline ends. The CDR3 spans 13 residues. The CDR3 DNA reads TGTGCCAGCAGCTTCGGGGGGCTCTACGAGCAGTACTTC. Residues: CASSFGGLYEQYF.

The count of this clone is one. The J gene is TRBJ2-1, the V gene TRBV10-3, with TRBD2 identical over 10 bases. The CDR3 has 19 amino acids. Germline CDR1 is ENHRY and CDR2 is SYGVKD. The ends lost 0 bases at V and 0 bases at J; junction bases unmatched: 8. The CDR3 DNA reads TGTGCCATCAGTGAGTCTTTAGCGGGGGGACGCAGCTCCTACAATGAGCAGTTCTTC. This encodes CAISESLAGGRSSYNEQFF.

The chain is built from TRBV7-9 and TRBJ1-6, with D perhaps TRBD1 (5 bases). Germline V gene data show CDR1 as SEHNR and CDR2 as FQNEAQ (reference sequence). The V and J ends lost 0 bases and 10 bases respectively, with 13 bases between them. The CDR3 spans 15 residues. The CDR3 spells CASSLADRRRSPLHF. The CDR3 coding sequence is TGTGCCAGCAGCTTAGCAGACAGAAGACGGTCACCCCTCCACTTT.

The CDR3 DNA reads as TGTGCCTGGGGCAGGGTCGGGAATTCACCCCTCCACTTT. It codes for CAWGRVGNSPLHF. V is TRBV30 and J is TRBJ1-6; weak D call: TRBD1 (5 bases). The CDR3 sequence is 13 residues long. CDR1 GTSNPN and CDR2 SVGIG come from the germline V gene (reference sequence). Trimming took 5 bases from V and 7 from J, leaving 12 bases between them.

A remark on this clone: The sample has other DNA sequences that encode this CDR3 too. This chain's CDR3 is CASSLTGNTEAFF. The CDR3 bases are TGCGCCAGCAGCTTAACAGGGAACACTGAAGCTTTCTTT. The genes are TRBV5-1 and TRBJ1-1; possibly TRBD1 for D (5 bases). The CDR3 is 13 residues long. V was clipped by 2 bases and J by 1 base, with 6 bases between them. Per the germline V gene, CDR1 is SGHRS and CDR2 is YFSETQ.

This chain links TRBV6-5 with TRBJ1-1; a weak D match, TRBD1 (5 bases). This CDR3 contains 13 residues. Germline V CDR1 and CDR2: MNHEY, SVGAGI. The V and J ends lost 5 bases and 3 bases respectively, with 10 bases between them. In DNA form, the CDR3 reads TGTGCCAGCAGTAGACCAGGGTACACTGAAGCTTTCTTT. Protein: CASSRPGYTEAFF.

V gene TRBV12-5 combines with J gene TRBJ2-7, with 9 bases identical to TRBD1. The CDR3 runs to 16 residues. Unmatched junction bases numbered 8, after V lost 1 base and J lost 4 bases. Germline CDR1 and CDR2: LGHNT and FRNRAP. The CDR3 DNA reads TGTGCTAGTGGTTTGGCGAACCGGGACAGGGCGTACGAGCAGTACTTC. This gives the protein CASGLANRDRAYEQYF.

The CDR3, as DNA: TGTGCCACCAGGGGGCAGTCCGGCGCCCAGCCCCAGCATTTT. Its protein product is CATRGQSGAQPQHF. The chain uses TRBV10-3 and TRBJ1-5; TRBD1 aligns across 8 bases. The germline gives CDR1 ENHRY, CDR2 SYGVKD. Trimming took 10 bases from V and 7 from J; bases not matched to a gene: 12. This CDR3 spans 14 amino acids.

This chain's CDR3 is CASSLVDSNIQYF. The CDR3 bases are TGCGCCAGCAGCTTGGTGGACAGCAACATTCAGTACTTC. This sequence joins TRBV5-1 and TRBJ2-4; the D gene is possibly TRBD1 (6 bases). The V and J ends lost 0 bases and 7 bases respectively, with 8 bases between them. From germline, CDR1 is SGHRS and CDR2 YFSETQ. The CDR3 is 13 amino acids.

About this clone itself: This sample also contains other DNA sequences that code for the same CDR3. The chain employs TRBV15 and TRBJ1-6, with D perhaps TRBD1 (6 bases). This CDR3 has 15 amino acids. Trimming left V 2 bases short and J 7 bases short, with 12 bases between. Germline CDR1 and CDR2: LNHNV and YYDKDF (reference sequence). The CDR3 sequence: CATSRTGTGNSPLHF. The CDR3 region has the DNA TGTGCCACCAGCAGAACAGGGACGGGAAATTCACCCCTCCACTTT.

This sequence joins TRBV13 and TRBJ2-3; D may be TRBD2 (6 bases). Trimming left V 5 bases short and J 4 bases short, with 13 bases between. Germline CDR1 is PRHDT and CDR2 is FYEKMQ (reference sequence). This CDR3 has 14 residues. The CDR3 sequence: CASSPRLDPDTQYF. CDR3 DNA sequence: TGTGCCAGCAGCCCTAGACTAGATCCAGATACGCAGTATTTT.

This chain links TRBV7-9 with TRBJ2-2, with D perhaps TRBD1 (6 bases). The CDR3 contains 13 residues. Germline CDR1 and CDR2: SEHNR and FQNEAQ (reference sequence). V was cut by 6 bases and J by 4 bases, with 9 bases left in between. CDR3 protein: CASRHRATGELFF. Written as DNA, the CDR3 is TGTGCCAGCAGACACAGGGCCACCGGGGAGCTGTTTTTT.

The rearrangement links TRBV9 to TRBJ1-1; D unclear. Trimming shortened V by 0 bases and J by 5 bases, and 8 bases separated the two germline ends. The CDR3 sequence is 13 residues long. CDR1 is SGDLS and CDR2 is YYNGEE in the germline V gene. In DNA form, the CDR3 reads TGTGCCAGCAGCGTAGTTTCGGGTACTGAAGCTTTCTTT. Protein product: CASSVVSGTEAFF.

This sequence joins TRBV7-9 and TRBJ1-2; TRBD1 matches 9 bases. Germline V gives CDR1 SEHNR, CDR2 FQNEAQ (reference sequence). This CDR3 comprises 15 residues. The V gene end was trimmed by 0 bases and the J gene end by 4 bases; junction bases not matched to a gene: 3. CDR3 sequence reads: CASSLAGTGIYGYTF. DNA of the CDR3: TGTGCCAGCAGCTTAGCCGGGACAGGGATCTATGGCTACACCTTC.

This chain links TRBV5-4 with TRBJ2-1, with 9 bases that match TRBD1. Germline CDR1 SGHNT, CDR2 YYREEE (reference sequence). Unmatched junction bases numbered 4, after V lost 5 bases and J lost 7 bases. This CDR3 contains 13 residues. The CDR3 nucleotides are TGTGCCAGCAGTTTCGACAGGGGGAATGAGCAGTTCTTC. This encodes CASSFDRGNEQFF.

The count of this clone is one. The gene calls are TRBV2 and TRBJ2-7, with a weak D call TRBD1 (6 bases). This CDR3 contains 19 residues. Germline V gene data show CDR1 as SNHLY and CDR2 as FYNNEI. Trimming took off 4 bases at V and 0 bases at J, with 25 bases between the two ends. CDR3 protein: CASSAGRTGLIFGSYEQYF. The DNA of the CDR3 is TGTGCCAGCAGTGCCGGTAGAACAGGGTTAATTTTTGGCTCCTACGAGCAGTACTTC.

CDR3 in DNA: TGTGCCAGCAGTTCCAGTCGATCTGGGGCCAACGTCCTGACTTTC. As protein: CASSSSRSGANVLTF. The chain uses TRBV27 and TRBJ2-6; no reliable D call. The CDR3 has 15 residues. Deletions cut 4 bases from V and 1 base from J, with 8 bases between. CDR1 is MNHEY, CDR2 SMNVEV, per germline (reference sequence).

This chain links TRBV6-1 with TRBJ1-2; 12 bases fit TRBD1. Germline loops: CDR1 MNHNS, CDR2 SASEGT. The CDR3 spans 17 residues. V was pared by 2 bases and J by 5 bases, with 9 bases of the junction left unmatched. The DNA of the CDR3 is TGTGCCAGCAGTGAAACAGGGACAGGGGGCGCGGTTTATGGCTACACCTTC. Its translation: CASSETGTGGAVYGYTF.

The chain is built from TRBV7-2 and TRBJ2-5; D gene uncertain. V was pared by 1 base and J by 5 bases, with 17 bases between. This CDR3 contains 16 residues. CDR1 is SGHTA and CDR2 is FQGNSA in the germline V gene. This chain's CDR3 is CASSLERVEALETQYF. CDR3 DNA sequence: TGTGCCAGCAGCTTAGAACGGGTTGAGGCATTGGAGACCCAGTACTTC.

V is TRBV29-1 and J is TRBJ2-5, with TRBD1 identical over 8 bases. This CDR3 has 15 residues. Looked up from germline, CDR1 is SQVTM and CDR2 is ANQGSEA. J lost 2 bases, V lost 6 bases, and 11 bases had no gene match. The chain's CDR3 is CSVDSGGSWQETQYF. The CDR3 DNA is TGCAGCGTCGATTCAGGGGGCTCGTGGCAAGAGACCCAGTACTTC.

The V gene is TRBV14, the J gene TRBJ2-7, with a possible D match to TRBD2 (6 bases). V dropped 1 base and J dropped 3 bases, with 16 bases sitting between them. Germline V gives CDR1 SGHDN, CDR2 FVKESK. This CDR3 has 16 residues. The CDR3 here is CASSQGRARGGYEQYF. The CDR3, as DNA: TGTGCCAGCAGCCAAGGTAGGGCGCGGGGAGGCTACGAGCAGTACTTC.

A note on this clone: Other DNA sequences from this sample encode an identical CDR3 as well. The DNA for the CDR3 is TGTGCCAGCAGCCTCGGGGGTGACTATGGCTACACCTTC. This encodes CASSLGGDYGYTF. This chain uses TRBV6-5 with TRBJ1-2; weak D call: TRBD1 (5 bases). This CDR3 has 13 amino acids. Trimming pared 6 bases from V and 3 bases from J, leaving 11 bases between. The germline V gene encodes CDR1 MNHEY and CDR2 SVGAGI.

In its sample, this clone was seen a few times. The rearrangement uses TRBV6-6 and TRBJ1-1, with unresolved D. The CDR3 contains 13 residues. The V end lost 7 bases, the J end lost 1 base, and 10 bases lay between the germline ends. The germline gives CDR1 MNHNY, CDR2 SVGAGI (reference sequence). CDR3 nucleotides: TGTGCCAGCACCGAGGTGGAGAACACTGAAGCTTTCTTT. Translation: CASTEVENTEAFF.

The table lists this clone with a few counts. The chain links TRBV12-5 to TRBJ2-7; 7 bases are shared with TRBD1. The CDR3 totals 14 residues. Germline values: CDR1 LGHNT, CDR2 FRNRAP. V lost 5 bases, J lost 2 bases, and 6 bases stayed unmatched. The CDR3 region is CASGPWDSTYEQYF. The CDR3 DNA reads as TGTGCTAGTGGTCCCTGGGACAGTACCTACGAGCAGTACTTC.

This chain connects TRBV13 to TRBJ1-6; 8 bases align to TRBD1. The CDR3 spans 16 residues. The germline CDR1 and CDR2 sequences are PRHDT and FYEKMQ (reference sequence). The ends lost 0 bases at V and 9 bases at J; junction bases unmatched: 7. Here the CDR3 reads CASSLGATGGGSPLHF. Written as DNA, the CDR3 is TGTGCCAGCAGCTTAGGAGCTACAGGGGGAGGTTCACCCCTCCACTTT.

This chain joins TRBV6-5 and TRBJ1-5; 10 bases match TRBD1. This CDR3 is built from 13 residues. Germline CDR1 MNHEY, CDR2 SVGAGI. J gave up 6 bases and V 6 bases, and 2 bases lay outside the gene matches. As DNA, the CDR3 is TGTGCCAGCAGGAGGACAGGGGGTCAGCCCCAGCATTTT. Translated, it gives CASRRTGGQPQHF.

The CDR3 protein is CASSLAAVGPHSPLHF. The CDR3 DNA follows: TGTGCCAGCAGCTTAGCCGCAGTTGGGCCGCACTCACCCCTCCACTTT. This chain joins TRBV11-2 and TRBJ1-6; D is ambiguous. This CDR3 is built from 16 residues. The V gene lost 1 base and the J gene lost 10 bases, with 17 bases spanning the gap. CDR1 is SGHAT and CDR2 is FQNNGV in the germline V gene.